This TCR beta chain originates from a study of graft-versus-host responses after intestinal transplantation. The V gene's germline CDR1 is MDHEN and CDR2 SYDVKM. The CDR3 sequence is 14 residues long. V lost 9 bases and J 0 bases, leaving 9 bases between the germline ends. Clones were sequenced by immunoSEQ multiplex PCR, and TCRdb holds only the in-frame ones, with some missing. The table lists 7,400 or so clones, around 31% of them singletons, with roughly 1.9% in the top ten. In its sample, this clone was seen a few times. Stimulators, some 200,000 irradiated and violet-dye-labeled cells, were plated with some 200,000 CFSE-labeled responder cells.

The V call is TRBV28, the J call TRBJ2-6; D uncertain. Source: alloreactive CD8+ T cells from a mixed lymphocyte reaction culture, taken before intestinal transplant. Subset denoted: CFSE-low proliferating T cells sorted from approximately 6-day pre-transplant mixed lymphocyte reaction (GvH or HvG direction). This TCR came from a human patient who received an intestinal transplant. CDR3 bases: TGTGCCAGTACCGGTTTCTCTGGGGCCAACGTCCTGACTTTC. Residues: CASTGFSGANVLTF.